This T cell receptor (beta chain) was obtained from a study of response to subunit inactivated influenza vaccine. Each CDR3 protein gets one entry after TCRdb re-called the RT-PCR reads with MiXCR. This sample yields about 580,000 distinct CDR3 sequences, of which around 13% are seen a single time; roughly 10% belongs to the top ten. This clonotype has a count of ten or more. Its target is unknown. Study-wide results and limits: The authors offered the suggestion that each seasonal influenza vaccination recruits few new T cells.

Germline loops: CDR1 SEHNR, CDR2 FQNEAQ (reference sequence). The CDR3 extends over 15 amino acids. J was trimmed by 4 bases and V by 5 bases; bases with no gene match: 4. The rearrangement joins TRBV7-9 to TRBJ2-2, with 10 positions matching TRBD2. This clonotype was obtained from a man aged 50 to 60 who received an inactivated influenza vaccine. Source: PBMCs from blood, taken 12 days after vaccination. The CDR3 reads CASSPERGGTGELFF. DNA of the CDR3: TGTGCCAGCAGCCCGGAGCGGGGGGGCACCGGGGAGCTGTTTTTT.